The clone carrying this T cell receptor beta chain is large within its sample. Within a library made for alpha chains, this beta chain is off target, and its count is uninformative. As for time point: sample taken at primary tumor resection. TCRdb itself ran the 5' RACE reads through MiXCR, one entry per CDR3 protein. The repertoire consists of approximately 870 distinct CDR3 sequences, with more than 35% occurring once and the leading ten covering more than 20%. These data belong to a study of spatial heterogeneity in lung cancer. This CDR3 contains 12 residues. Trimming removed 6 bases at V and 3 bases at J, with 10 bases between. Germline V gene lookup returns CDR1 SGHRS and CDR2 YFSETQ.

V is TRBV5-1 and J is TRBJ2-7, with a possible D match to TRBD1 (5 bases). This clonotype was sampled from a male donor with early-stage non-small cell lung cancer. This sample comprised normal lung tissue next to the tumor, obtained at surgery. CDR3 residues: CASNIGDYEQYF. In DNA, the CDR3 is TGCGCCAGCAACATAGGGGACTACGAGCAGTACTTC. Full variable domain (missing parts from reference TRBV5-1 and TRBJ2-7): KAGVTQTPRYLIKTRGQQVTLSCSPISGHRSVSWYQQTPGQGLQFLFEYFSETQRNKGNFPGRFSGRQFSNSRSEMNVSTLELGDSALYLCASNIGDYEQYFGPGTRLTVT.